This T cell receptor beta chain was sequenced during a study of T-cell memory formation after mild COVID-19. The CDR3 runs 13 residues. Per germline, CDR1 SGHRS and CDR2 YFSETQ. V lost 1 base, J lost 3 bases, and 7 bases lay in between. Study-wide results and caveats: Cross-reactive memory apparently joined, as some responding clones appeared in pre-infection memory. Shrinking CD4+ clones resided mostly in CM and EM, and CD8+ ones in EMRA.

With constant-segment primers, 5'RACE yielded cDNA libraries of TCR alpha and TCR beta that carried sample barcodes and UMIs. MiXCR, applied by TCRdb to the 5' RACE reads, yields one record per CDR3 protein. This sample yields about 290,000 distinct CDR3 sequences, of which approximately 16% are seen a single time; roughly 23% belongs to the top ten. This clonotype was observed at least ten times. Antigen unknown. The sequenced sample consisted of PBMCs or a T cell subset sorted from them (not recorded which). This sequence originates from a man aged 18 to 35 who had mild COVID-19 (a few samples of this study predate the infection). Cell type and time point are not known. V is TRBV5-1 and J is TRBJ2-5; D might be TRBD1 or TRBD2, each matching 5 bases. The CDR3 is CASSLRGEETQYF. CDR3 DNA sequence: TGCGCCAGCAGCTTGAGAGGGGAAGAGACCCAGTACTTC.